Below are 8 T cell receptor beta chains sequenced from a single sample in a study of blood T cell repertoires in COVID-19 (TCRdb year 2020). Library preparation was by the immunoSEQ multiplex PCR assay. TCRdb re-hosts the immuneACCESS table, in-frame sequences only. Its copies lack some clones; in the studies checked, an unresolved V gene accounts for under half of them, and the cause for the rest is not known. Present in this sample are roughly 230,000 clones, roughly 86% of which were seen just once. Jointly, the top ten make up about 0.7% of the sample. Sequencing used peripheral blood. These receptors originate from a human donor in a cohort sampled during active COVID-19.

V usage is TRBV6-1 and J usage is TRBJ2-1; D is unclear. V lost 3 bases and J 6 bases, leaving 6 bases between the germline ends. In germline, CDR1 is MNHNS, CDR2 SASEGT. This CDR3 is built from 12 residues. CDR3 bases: TGTGCCAGCAGTGACGGTCTCAATGAGCAGTTCTTC. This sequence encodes CASSDGLNEQFF.

CDR3 sequence: CASSLRGPHYGYTF. DNA for the CDR3: TGTGCCAGCAGTCTCAGGGGGCCCCACTATGGCTACACCTTC. This chain connects TRBV6-5 to TRBJ1-2; 8 bases line up with TRBD1. The CDR3 loop spans 14 amino acids. CDR1 and CDR2 from the germline V gene are MNHEY and SVGAGI. V dropped 5 bases and J dropped 3; count of bases not matched to a gene: 5.

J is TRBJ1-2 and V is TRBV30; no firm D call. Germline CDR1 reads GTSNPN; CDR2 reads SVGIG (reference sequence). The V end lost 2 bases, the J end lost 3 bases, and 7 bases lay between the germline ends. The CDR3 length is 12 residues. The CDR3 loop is CAWSISDYGYTF. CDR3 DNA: TGTGCCTGGAGTATTAGCGACTATGGCTACACCTTC. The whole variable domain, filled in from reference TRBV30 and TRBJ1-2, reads SQTIHQWPATLVQPVGSPLSLECTVEGTSNPNLYWYRQAAGRGLQLLFYSVGIGQISSEVPQNLSASRPQDRQFILSSKKLLLSDSGFYLCAWSISDYGYTFGSGTRLTVV.

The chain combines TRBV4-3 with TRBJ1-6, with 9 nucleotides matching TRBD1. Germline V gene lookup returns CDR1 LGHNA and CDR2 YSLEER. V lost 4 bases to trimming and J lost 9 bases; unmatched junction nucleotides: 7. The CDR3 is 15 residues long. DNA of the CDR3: TGCGCCAGCAGCCCAATCGGGACAGGGCTTTCACCCCTCCACTTT. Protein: CASSPIGTGLSPLHF.

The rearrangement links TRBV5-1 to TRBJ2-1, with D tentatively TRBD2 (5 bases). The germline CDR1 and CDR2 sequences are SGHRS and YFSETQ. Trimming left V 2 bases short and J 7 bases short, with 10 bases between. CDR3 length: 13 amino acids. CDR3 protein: CASSFEGGNEQFF. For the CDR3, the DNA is TGCGCCAGCAGCTTTGAGGGCGGAAATGAGCAGTTCTTC.

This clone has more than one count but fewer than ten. CDR3 in amino acids: CASSFNGRSSETQYF. CDR3 nucleotide sequence: TGTGCCAGCAGCTTTAACGGGAGAAGTTCAGAGACCCAGTACTTC. V and J are TRBV7-2 and TRBJ2-5; perhaps TRBD2 as D (6 bases). CDR1 SGHTA and CDR2 FQGNSA come from the germline V gene. The V gene lost 3 bases and the J gene lost 4 bases, with 15 bases spanning the gap. CDR3 size: 15 residues.

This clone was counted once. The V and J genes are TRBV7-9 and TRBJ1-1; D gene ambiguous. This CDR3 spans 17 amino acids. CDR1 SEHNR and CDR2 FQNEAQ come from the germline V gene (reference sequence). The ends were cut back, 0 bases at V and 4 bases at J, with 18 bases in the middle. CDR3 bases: TGTGCCAGCAGCTTAGCTACGGCAGGAGGTTATAGCACTGAAGCTTTCTTT. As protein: CASSLATAGGYSTEAFF.

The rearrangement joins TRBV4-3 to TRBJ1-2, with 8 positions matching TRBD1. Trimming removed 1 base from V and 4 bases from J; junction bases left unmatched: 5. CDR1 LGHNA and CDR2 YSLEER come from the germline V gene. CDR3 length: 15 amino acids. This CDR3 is CASSQASQGGYGYTF. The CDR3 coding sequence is TGCGCCAGCAGCCAAGCGTCACAGGGGGGCTATGGCTACACCTTC.